The 8 T cell receptor beta chains in this list originate from one sample, sequenced in a study of blood T cell repertoires in COVID-19. The method was immunoSEQ multiplex PCR; TCRdb's version includes in-frame clones alone and lacks a portion of them. The sample lists roughly 190,000 clones, around 85% occurring once. Sequenced material: peripheral blood. Receptor source: a woman aged 55-69 years with acute or convalescent COVID-19.

This sequence joins TRBV5-5 and TRBJ2-1, with a possible D match to TRBD1 (6 bases). The CDR3 totals 16 residues. CDR1 and CDR2 (germline): SGHKS, YYEKEE (reference sequence). The germline V and J ends were trimmed by 0 bases and 4 bases, with 14 bases remaining between them. The DNA of the CDR3 is TGTGCCAGCAGCTTGGGCCCCGTAGGGGGATACAATGAGCAGTTCTTC. This translates into CASSLGPVGGYNEQFF.

There are a few counts of this clone. The chain links TRBV19 to TRBJ2-3; D may be TRBD2 (5 bases). The germline V gene encodes CDR1 LNHDA and CDR2 SQIVND (reference sequence). Trimming left V 3 bases short and J 4 bases short, with 14 bases between. This CDR3 has 15 residues. The CDR3 loop is CASSMTGFQADTQYF. In nucleotides, the CDR3 is TGTGCCAGTAGTATGACGGGATTTCAAGCAGATACGCAGTATTTT.

The chain recombines TRBV15 with TRBJ2-7; 9 nucleotides agree with TRBD2. Germline loops: CDR1 LNHNV, CDR2 YYDKDF (reference sequence). With V trimmed by 1 base and J by 5 bases, 9 bases remained unmatched. This CDR3 spans 16 amino acids. In DNA form, the CDR3 reads TGTGCCACCAGCAGAGGGGGGTTAGCGGGAGAGGACGAGCAGTACGTC. It is translated as CATSRGGLAGEDEQYV.

This chain links TRBV15 with TRBJ1-4, with 9 nucleotides matching TRBD1. After removal of 2 bases from V and 8 bases from J, the junction contained 9 bases not matched to a gene. The CDR3 runs 16 residues. Germline loops: CDR1 LNHNV, CDR2 YYDKDF (reference sequence). The CDR3 region is CATSRPPGQGREKLFF. CDR3 sequence (DNA): TGTGCCACCAGCAGACCGCCGGGACAGGGAAGGGAAAAACTGTTTTTT.

The CDR3 loop reads CASSVQSSGTYEQYF. The DNA of the CDR3 is TGTGCCAGCAGCGTTCAGAGCAGCGGTACCTACGAGCAGTACTTC. V gene TRBV9 combines with J gene TRBJ2-7; the D gene is possibly TRBD2 (5 bases). The length of the CDR3 is 15 residues. Trimming stripped 2 bases from V and 2 bases from J, with 14 bases between. CDR1 is SGDLS and CDR2 is YYNGEE in the germline V gene.

The CDR3 reads CASSLGGRPYEQYF. CDR3 bases: TGTGCCAGCAGCTTAGGCGGGAGGCCCTACGAGCAGTACTTC. V usage is TRBV11-2 and J usage is TRBJ2-7; 8 bases line up with TRBD2. V shed 1 base, J shed 2 bases, and the junction held 1 base outside the gene matches. CDR1 is SGHAT, CDR2 FQNNGV, per germline. The CDR3 is made up of 14 amino acids.

The chain has TRBV6-2 or TRBV6-3 and TRBJ1-6; no clear D. Germline V gene sequence: CDR1 MNHEY, CDR2 SVGEGT. V lost 5 bases and J lost 0, with 8 bases in between. This CDR3 region has 15 residues. CDR3 in amino acids: CASSADSSYNSPLHF. In nucleotides, the CDR3 is TGTGCCAGCAGTGCGGATAGCTCCTATAATTCACCCCTCCACTTT.

The rearrangement links TRBV19 to TRBJ1-5; 7 bases line up with TRBD1. The V gene's germline CDR1 is LNHDA and CDR2 SQIVND (reference sequence). V lost 5 bases to trimming and J lost 2 bases; unmatched junction nucleotides: 12. The CDR3 is made up of 17 amino acids. Here the CDR3 DNA reads TGTGCCAGTAGTTCCCCCCGACAGGGAGCGCGCAATCAGCCCCAGCATTTT. Its translation is CASSSPRQGARNQPQHF.